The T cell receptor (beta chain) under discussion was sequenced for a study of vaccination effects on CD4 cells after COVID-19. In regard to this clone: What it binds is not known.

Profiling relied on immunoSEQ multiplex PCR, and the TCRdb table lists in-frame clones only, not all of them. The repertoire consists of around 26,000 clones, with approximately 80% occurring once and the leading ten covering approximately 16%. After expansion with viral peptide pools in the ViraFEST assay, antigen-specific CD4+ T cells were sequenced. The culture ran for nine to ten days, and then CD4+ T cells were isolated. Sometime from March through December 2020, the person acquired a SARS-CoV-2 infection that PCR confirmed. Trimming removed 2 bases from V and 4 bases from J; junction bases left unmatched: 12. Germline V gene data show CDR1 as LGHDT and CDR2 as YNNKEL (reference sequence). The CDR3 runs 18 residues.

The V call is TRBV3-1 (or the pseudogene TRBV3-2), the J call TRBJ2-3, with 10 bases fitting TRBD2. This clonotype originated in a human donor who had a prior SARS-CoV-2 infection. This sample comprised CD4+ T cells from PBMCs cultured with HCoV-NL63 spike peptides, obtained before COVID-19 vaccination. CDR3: CASSQWASGGSDPDTQYF. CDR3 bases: TGTGCCAGCAGCCAATGGGCTAGCGGGGGATCCGACCCAGATACGCAGTATTTT.